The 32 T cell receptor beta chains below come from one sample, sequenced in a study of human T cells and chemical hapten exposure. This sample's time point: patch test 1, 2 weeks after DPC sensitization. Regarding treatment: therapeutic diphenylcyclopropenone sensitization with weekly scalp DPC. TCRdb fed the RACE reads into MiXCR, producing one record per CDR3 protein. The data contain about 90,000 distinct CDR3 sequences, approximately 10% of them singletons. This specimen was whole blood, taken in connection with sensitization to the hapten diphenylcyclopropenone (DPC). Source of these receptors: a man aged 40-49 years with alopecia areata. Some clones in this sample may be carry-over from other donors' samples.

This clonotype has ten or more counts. The CDR3 here is CASGNSGPYEQYV. In DNA, the CDR3 is TGTGCCAGTGGAAATAGCGGCCCCTACGAGCAGTACGTC. The chain uses TRBV28 and TRBJ2-7; a possible D gene is TRBD2 (6 bases). The CDR3 runs to 13 residues. V shed 9 bases and J shed 2 bases, with 14 bases lying between them. The germline V gene has CDR1 MDHEN and CDR2 SYDVKM.

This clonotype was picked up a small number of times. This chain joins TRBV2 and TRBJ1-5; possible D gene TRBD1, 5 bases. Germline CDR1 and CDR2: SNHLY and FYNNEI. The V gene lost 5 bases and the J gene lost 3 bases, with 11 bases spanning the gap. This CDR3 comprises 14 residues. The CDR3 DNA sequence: TGTGCCAGCAGTATAGAAGGGGTCAATCAGCCCCAGCATTTT. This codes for CASSIEGVNQPQHF.

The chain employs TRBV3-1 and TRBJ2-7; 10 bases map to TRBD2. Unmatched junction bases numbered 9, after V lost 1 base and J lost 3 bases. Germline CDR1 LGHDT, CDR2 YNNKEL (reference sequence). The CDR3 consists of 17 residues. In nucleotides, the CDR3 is TGTGCCAGCAGCCAAGTGTTTTCTAGCGGGAGAATCTACGAGCAGTACTTC. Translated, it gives CASSQVFSSGRIYEQYF.

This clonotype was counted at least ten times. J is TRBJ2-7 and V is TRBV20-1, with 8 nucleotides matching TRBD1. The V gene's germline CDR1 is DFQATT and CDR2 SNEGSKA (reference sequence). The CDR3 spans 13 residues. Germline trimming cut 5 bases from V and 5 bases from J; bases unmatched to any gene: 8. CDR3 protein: CSASTGVLDEQYF. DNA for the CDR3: TGCAGTGCTTCGACAGGGGTTTTGGACGAGCAGTACTTC.

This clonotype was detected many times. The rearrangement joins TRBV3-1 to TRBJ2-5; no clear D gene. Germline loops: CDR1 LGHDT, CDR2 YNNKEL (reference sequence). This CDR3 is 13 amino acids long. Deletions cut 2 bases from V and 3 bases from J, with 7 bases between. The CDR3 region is CASSQTQKETQYF. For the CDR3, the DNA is TGTGCCAGCAGCCAAACACAGAAAGAGACCCAGTACTTC.

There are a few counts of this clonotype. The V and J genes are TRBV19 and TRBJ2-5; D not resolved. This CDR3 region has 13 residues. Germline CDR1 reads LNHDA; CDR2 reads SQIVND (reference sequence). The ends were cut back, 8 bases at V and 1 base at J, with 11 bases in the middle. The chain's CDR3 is CASAARPQETQYF. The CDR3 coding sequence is TGTGCCAGTGCTGCGCGACCCCAAGAGACCCAGTACTTC.

CDR3 loop: CTLDSLINSPLHF. In DNA form, the CDR3 reads TGCACTCTAGACAGTCTGATAAATTCACCCCTCCACTTT. This chain uses TRBV20-1 with TRBJ1-6; D might be TRBD1 (5 bases). Germline lookup yields CDR1 DFQATT and CDR2 SNEGSKA (reference sequence). The CDR3 has 13 residues.

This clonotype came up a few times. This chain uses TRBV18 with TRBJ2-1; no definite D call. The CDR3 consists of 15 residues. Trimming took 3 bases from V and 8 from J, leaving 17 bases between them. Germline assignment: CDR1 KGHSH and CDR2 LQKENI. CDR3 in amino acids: CASSPAVALGDEQFF. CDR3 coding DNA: TGTGCCAGCTCACCGGCGGTGGCCCTTGGAGATGAGCAGTTCTTC.

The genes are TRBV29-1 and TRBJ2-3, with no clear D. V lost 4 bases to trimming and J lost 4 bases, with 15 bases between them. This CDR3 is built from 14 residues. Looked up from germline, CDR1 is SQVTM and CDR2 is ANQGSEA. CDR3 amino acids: CSVVPGPLADTQYF. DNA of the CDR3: TGCAGCGTTGTCCCAGGACCTCTGGCAGATACGCAGTATTTT.

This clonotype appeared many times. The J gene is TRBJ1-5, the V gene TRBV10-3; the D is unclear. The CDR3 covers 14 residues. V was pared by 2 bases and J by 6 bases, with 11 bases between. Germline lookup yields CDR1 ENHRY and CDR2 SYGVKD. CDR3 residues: CAISERLGFQPQHF. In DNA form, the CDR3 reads TGTGCCATCAGTGAGAGACTGGGGTTTCAGCCCCAGCATTTT.

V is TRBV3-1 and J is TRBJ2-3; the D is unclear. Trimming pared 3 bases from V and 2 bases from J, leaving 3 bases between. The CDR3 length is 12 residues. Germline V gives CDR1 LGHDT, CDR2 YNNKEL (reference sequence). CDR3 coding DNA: TGTGCCAGCAGCCACGCCACAGATACGCAGTATTTT. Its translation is CASSHATDTQYF.

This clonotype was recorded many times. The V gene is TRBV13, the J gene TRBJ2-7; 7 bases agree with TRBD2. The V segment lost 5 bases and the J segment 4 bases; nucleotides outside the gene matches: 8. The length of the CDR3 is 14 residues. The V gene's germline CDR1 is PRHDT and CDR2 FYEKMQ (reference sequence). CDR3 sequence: CASSGGGPEYEQYF. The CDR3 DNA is TGTGCCAGCAGCGGGGGAGGGCCCGAATACGAGCAGTACTTC.

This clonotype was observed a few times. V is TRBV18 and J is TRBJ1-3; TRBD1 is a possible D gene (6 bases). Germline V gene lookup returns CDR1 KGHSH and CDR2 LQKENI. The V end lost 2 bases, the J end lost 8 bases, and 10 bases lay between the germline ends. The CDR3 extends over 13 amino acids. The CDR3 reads CASSPSQGYTIYF. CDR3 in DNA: TGTGCCAGCTCACCATCTCAGGGGTACACCATATATTTT.

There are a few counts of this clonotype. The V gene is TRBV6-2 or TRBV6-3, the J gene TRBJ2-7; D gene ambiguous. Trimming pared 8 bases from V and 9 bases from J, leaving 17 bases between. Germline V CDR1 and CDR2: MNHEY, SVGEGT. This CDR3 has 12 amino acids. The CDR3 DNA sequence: TGTGCCAGCTCCATTAAGACACCTGGGCAGTACGTC. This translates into CASSIKTPGQYV.

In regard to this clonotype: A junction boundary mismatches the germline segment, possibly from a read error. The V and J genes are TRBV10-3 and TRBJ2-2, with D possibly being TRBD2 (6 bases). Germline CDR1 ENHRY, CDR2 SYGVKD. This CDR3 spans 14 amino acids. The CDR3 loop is CAISYGGDTGGLFF. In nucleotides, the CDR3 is TGTGCCATCAGTTATGGCGGAGACACCGGGGGGCTGTTTTTT.

CDR3 amino acids: CASSRGGYYEQYF. DNA of the CDR3: TGTGCCAGCAGCCGCGGGGGATACTACGAGCAGTACTTC. This sequence joins TRBV7-9 and TRBJ2-7; 7 bases map to TRBD2. CDR1 is SEHNR and CDR2 is FQNEAQ in the germline V gene (reference sequence). The V gene end was trimmed by 5 bases and the J gene end by 3 bases; junction bases not matched to a gene: 4. CDR3 length: 13 residues.

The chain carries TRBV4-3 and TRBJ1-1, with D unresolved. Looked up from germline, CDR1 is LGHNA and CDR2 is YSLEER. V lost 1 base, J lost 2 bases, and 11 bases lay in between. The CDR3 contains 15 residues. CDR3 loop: CASSQGLQINTEAFF. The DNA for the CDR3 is TGCGCCAGCAGCCAAGGTTTGCAGATCAACACTGAAGCTTTCTTT.

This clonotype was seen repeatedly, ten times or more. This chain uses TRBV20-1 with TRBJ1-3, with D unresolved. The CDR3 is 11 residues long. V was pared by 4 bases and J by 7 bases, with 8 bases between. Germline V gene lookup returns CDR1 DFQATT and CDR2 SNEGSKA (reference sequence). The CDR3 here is CSAKGFNTIYF. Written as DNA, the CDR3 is TGCAGTGCTAAAGGGTTCAACACCATATATTTT.

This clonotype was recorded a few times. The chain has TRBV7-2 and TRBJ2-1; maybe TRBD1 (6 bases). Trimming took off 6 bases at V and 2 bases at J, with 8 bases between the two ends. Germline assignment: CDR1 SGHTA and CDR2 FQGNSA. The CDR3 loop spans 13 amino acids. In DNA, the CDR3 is TGTGCCAGCAGAAGGACAGCCTACAATGAGCAGTTCTTC. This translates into CASRRTAYNEQFF.

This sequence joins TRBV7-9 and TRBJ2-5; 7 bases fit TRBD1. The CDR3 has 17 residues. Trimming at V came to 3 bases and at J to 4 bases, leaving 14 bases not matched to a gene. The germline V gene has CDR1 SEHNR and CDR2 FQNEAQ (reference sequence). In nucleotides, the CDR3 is TGTGCCAGCAGCTTTCCCGAGACAGGGTTTATAGGAGAGACCCAGTACTTC. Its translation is CASSFPETGFIGETQYF. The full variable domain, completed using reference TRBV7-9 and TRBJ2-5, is DTGVSQNPRHKITKRGQNVTFRCDPISEHNRLYWYRQTLGQGPEFLTYFQNEAQLEKSRLLSDRFSAERPKGSFSTLEIQRTEQGDSAMYLCASSFPETGFIGETQYFGPGTRLLVL.

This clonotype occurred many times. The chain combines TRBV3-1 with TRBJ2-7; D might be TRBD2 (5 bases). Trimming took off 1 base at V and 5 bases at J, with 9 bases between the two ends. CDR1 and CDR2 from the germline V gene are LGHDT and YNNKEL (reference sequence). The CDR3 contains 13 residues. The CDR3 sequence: CASSQGGINEQYF. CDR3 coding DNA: TGTGCCAGCAGCCAAGGAGGGATTAACGAGCAGTACTTC.

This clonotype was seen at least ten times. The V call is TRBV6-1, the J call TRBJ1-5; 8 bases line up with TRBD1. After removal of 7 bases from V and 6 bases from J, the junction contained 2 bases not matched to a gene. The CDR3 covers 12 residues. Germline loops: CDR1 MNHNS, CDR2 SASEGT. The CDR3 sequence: CASTGGPQPQHF. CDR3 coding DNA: TGTGCCAGCACAGGGGGCCCTCAGCCCCAGCATTTT.

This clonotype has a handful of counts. The CDR3 sequence is CASRDPRDPAGTDTQYF. CDR3 sequence (DNA): TGTGCCAGCAGAGACCCCCGGGACCCGGCTGGCACAGATACGCAGTATTTT. The V gene is TRBV6-2 or TRBV6-3, the J gene TRBJ2-3; D could derive from TRBD1 or TRBD2 (5 bases each). The CDR3 is made up of 17 amino acids. The germline gives CDR1 MNHEY, CDR2 SVGEGT. V was pared by 6 bases and J by 1 base, with 20 bases between.

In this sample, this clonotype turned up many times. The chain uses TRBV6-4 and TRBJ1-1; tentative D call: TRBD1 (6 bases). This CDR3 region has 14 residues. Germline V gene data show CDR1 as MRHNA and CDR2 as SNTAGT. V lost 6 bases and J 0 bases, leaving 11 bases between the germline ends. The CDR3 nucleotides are TGTGCCAGCAGAAGACAGGCCATGAACACTGAAGCTTTCTTT. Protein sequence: CASRRQAMNTEAFF.

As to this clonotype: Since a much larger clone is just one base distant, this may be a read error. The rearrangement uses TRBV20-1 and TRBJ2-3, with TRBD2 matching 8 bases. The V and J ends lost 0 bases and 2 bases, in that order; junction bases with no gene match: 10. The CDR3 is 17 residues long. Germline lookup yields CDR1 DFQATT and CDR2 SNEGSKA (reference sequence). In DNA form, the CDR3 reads TGCAGTGCTAGAGATAGCGGGACTAAGTGGCTCACAGATACGCAGTATTTT. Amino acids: CSARDSGTKWLTDTQYF.

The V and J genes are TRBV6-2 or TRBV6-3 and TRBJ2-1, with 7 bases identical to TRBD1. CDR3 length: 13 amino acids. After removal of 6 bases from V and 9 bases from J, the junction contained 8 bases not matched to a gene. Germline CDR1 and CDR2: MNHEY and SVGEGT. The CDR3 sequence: CASSSGQVGEQFF. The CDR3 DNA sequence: TGTGCCAGCAGCTCCGGACAGGTGGGTGAGCAGTTCTTC.

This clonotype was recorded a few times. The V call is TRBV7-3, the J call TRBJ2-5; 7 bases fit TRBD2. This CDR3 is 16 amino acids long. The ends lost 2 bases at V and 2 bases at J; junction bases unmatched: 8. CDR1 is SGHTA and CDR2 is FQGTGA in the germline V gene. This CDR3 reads CASSLYQRGAQETQYF. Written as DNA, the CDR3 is TGTGCCAGCAGCTTATACCAGCGGGGCGCTCAAGAGACCCAGTACTTC.

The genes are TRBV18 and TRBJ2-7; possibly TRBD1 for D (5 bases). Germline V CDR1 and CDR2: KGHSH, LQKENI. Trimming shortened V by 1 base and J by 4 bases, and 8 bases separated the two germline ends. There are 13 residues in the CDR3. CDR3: CASSPRQGYEQYV. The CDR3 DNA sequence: TGTGCCAGCTCACCACGTCAGGGATACGAGCAGTACGTC.

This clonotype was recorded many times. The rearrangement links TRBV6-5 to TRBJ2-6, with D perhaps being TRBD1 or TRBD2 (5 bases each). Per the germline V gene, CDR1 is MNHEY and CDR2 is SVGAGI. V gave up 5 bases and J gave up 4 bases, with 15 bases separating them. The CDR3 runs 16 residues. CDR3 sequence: CASSRDGLVGANVLTF. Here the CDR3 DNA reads TGTGCCAGCAGTCGGGACGGCCTTGTAGGGGCCAACGTCCTGACTTTC.

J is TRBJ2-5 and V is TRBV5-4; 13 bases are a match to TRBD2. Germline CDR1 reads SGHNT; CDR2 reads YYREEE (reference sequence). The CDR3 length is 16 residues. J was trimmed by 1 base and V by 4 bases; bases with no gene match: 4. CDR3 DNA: TGTGCCAGCAGCCCTGGGACTAGCGGGGTCCAAGAGACCCAGTACTTC. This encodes CASSPGTSGVQETQYF.

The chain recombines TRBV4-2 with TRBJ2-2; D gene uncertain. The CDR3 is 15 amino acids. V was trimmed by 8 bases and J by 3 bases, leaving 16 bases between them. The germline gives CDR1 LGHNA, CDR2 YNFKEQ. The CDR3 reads CASRNRLEYTGELFF. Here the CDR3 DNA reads TGTGCCAGCCGCAACAGACTCGAGTACACCGGGGAGCTGTTTTTT.

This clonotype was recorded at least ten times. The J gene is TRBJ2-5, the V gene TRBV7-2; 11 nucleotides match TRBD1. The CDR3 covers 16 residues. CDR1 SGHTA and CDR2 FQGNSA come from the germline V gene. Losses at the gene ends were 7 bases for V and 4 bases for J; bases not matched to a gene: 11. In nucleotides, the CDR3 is TGTGCCAGCATCAAAGAGGGGACAGGGGGTTCAGAGACCCAGTACTTC. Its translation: CASIKEGTGGSETQYF.